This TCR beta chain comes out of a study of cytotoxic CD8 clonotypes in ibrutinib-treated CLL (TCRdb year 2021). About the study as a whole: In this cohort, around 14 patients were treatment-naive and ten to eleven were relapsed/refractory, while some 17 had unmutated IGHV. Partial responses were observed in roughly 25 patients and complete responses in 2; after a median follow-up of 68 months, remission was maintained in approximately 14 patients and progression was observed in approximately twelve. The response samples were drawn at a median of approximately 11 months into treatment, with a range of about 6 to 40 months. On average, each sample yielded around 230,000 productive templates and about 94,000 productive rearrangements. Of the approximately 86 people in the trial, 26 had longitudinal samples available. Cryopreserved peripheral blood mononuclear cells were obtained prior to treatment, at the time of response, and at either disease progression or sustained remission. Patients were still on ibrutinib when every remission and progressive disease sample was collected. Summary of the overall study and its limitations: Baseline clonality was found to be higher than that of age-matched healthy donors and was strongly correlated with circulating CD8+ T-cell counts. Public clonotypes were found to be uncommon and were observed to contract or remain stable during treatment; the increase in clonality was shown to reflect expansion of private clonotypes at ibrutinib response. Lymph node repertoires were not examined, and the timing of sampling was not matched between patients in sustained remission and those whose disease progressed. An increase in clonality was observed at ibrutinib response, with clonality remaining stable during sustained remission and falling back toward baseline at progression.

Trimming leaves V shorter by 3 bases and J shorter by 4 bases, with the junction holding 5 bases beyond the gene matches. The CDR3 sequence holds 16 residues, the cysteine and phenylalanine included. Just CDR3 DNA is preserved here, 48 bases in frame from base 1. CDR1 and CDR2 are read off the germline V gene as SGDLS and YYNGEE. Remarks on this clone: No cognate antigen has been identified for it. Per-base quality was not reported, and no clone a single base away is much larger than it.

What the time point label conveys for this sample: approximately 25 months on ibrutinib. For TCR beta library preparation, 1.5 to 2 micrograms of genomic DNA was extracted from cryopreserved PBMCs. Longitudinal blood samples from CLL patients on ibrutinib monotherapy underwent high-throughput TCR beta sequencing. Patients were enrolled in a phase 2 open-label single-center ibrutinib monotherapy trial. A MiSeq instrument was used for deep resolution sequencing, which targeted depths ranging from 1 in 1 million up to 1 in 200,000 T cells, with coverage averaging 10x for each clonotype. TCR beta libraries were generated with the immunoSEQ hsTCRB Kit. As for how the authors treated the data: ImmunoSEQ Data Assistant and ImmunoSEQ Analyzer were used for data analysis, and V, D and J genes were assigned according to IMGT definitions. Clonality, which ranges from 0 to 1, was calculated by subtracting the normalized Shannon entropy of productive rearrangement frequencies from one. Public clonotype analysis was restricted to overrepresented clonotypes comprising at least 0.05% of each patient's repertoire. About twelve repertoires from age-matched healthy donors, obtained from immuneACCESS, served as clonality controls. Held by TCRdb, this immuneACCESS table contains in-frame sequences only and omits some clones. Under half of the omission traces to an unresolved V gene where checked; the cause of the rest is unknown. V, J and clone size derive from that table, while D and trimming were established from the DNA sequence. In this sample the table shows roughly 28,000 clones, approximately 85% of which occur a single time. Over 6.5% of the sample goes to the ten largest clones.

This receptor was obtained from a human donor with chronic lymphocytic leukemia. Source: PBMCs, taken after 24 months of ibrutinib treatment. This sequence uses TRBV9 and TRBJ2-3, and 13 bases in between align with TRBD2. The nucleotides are TGTGCCAGCAGCGGTTTACTAGCGGGGGGGCCAGATACGCAGTATTTT. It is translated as CASSGLLAGGPDTQYF. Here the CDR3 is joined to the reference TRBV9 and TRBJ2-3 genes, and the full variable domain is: DSGVTQTPKHLITATGQRVTLRCSPRSGDLSVYWYQQSLDQGLQFLIQYYNGEERAKGNILERFSAQQFPDLHSELNLSSLELGDSALYFCASSGLLAGGPDTQYFGPGTRLTVL.